What follows are 15 T cell receptor beta chains derived from one specimen sequenced in a study of regulatory T cells in long-lasting Graves disease. Investigators prepared the TCR beta libraries by applying iRepertoire HTBI primers and Arm-PCR of CDR3 regions. MiXCR, run by TCRdb on the multiplex PCR reads, gives a single entry per CDR3 protein. Here the sample spans fewer than 350,000 distinct CDR3 sequences, 15% to 20% being singletons. Time point: newly diagnosed GD, antithyroid drugs for less than 3 months. PBMC-derived RNA was used for the TCR library. Sample: peripheral blood mononuclear cells (PBMCs), taken at new diagnosis, from a patient treated with antithyroid drugs. Receptors originate from a female donor with Graves disease.

A word on this clonotype: A far larger clone is off by one base, so a read error is likely. V usage is TRBV29-1 and J usage is TRBJ2-1; 10 nucleotides line up with TRBD1. The J segment lost 10 bases and the V segment lost 4 bases, leaving 7 bases of the junction unmatched. Germline lookup yields CDR1 SQVTM and CDR2 ANQGSEA. CDR3 length: 13 amino acids. The CDR3 sequence: CSVARDRGDEQFF. For the CDR3, the DNA is TGCAGCGTTGCTAGGGACAGGGGCGACGAGCAGTTCTTC.

The V gene is TRBV2, the J gene TRBJ1-5, with D possibly being TRBD1 (6 bases). Germline assignment: CDR1 SNHLY and CDR2 FYNNEI. The CDR3 length is 12 residues. Between the trimmed V and J ends, which lost 10 bases and 2 bases, there was a span of 9 bases. CDR3 sequence: CATSGGNQPQHF. CDR3 bases: TGTGCCACCTCAGGGGGCAATCAGCCCCAGCATTTT.

Remarks on this clonotype: No conserved phenylalanine or tryptophan is present at the end of the CDR3, so a read error is the likely explanation. The chain couples TRBV11-3 to TRBJ1-6; D possibly corresponds to TRBD1 (6 bases). Trimming removed 5 bases from V and 3 bases from J, with 17 bases in between. Germline CDR1 SGHNT, CDR2 YENEEA. The CDR3 is 17 residues long. The CDR3, as DNA: TGTGCCAGCAGCCAAGTGGTGTCAGGGGACTATAATTCACCCCTCCACTAT. It translates to CASSQVVSGDYNSPLHY.

In this sample, this clonotype turned up many times. The chain is built from TRBV20-1 and TRBJ2-3; D perhaps matches TRBD1 (6 bases). V was cut by 5 bases and J by 8 bases, with 20 bases left in between. Germline V gene sequence: CDR1 DFQATT, CDR2 SNEGSKA (reference sequence). This CDR3 region has 14 residues. CDR3 nucleotide sequence: TGCAGTGCTTCTTACGGGACATCACTTTCTACGCAGTATTTT. Residues: CSASYGTSLSTQYF.

This clonotype has at least ten counts. The V call is TRBV15, the J call TRBJ2-3; D tentatively reads TRBD1 or TRBD2 (5 bases each). Trimming shortened V by 0 bases and J by 1 base, and 14 bases separated the two germline ends. CDR1 and CDR2 (germline): LNHNV, YYDKDF (reference sequence). This CDR3 has 17 residues. CDR3 residues: CATSRDLGVAGTDTQYF. DNA of the CDR3: TGTGCCACCAGCAGAGATCTGGGGGTCGCCGGCACAGATACGCAGTATTTT.

This clonotype was seen many times. V is TRBV19 and J is TRBJ1-2; D perhaps matches TRBD1 (5 bases). V lost 1 base and J 8 bases, leaving 17 bases between the germline ends. There are 15 residues in the CDR3. Germline CDR1 LNHDA, CDR2 SQIVND (reference sequence). CDR3 region: CASSIGPIGAEGYTF. CDR3 bases: TGTGCCAGTAGTATAGGACCGATAGGGGCAGAAGGCTACACCTTC.

The CDR3 DNA follows: TGTGCCAGTAGTCCTGGACAGGGACCCTACAATGAGCAGTTCTTC. This encodes CASSPGQGPYNEQFF. The chain employs TRBV19 and TRBJ2-1; 8 nucleotides line up with TRBD1. The germline gives CDR1 LNHDA, CDR2 SQIVND (reference sequence). V lost 5 bases to trimming and J lost 2 bases; unmatched junction nucleotides: 5. This CDR3 spans 15 amino acids.

The chain recombines TRBV19 with TRBJ1-5; no clear D gene. This CDR3 is 17 amino acids long. The V gene lost 0 bases and the J gene lost 2 bases, with 14 bases spanning the gap. Germline CDR1 reads LNHDA; CDR2 reads SQIVND (reference sequence). CDR3 amino acids: CASSIDRLPRGNQPQHF. CDR3 nucleotides: TGTGCCAGTAGTATAGACAGGCTGCCGCGGGGCAATCAGCCCCAGCATTTT.

This clonotype came up many times. This sequence joins TRBV6-2 or TRBV6-3 and TRBJ1-1; D is ambiguous. The CDR3 contains 13 residues. V lost 5 bases and J lost 1, with 8 bases in between. Germline-derived CDR1 and CDR2 are MNHEY and SVGEGT. The CDR3 loop reads CASSLKPNTEAFF. The DNA of the CDR3 is TGTGCCAGCAGTCTCAAACCGAACACTGAAGCTTTCTTT.

The CDR3 region is CASSQDASGLTEAFF. The CDR3 region has the DNA TGTGCCAGCAGCCAAGATGCATCTGGACTTACTGAAGCTTTCTTT. V usage is TRBV4-2 and J usage is TRBJ1-1; D is uncertain. Germline CDR1 reads LGHNA; CDR2 reads YNFKEQ. V gave up 0 bases and J gave up 5 bases, with 13 bases separating them. This CDR3 region has 15 residues.

The chain is built from TRBV11-2 and TRBJ2-7; D remains unclear. CDR3 length: 15 residues. The germline V gene encodes CDR1 SGHAT and CDR2 FQNNGV. With 1 base removed from V and 0 bases from J, the gap between germline ends came to 10 bases. The CDR3 DNA follows: TGTGCCAGCAGCTTAGTGGTGGGGATCTCCTACGAGCAGTACTTC. This gives the protein CASSLVVGISYEQYF.

This clonotype was seen repeatedly, ten times or more. The J gene is TRBJ1-1, the V gene TRBV14, with 8 bases matching TRBD1. The CDR3 contains 15 residues. V lost 2 bases, J lost 4 bases, and 6 bases stayed unmatched. Germline CDR1 is SGHDN and CDR2 is FVKESK. CDR3 DNA: TGTGCCAGCAGCCAAAGGACAGGGTTGAGCACTGAAGCTTTCTTT. It translates to CASSQRTGLSTEAFF.

The chain carries TRBV11-2 and TRBJ2-3; 10 nucleotides match TRBD2. V dropped 5 bases and J dropped 2; count of bases not matched to a gene: 16. Germline-derived CDR1 and CDR2 are SGHAT and FQNNGV. The CDR3 consists of 19 residues. The CDR3 DNA follows: TGTGCCAGCAGCCCTCGGGGTACGCAGCGGGAGGGCGCCACAGATACGCAGTATTTT. Its translation is CASSPRGTQREGATDTQYF. Full variable domain (rest looked up from reference TRBV11-2 and TRBJ2-3): EAGVAQSPRYKIIEKRQSVAFWCNPISGHATLYWYQQILGQGPKLLIQFQNNGVVDDSQLPKDRFSAERLKGVDSTLKIQPAKLEDSAVYLCASSPRGTQREGATDTQYFGPGTRLTVL.

To note about this clonotype: Given a far larger clone just one base away, this is likely a sequencing read error. The conserved phenylalanine or tryptophan is not found at the CDR3 terminus, so this likely reflects a read error. The rearrangement uses TRBV2 and TRBJ2-5, with D perhaps TRBD1 (5 bases). Looked up from germline, CDR1 is SNHLY and CDR2 is FYNNEI. The CDR3 totals 13 residues. Between the trimmed V and J ends, which lost 6 bases and 5 bases, there was a span of 13 bases. This chain's CDR3 is CASSQDSIETQYS. DNA of the CDR3: TGTGCCAGCAGCCAAGACAGTATTGAGACCCAGTACTCC.

This clonotype was seen at least ten times. V and J are TRBV7-9 and TRBJ2-7; the match to TRBD2 covers 7 bases. Germline CDR1 reads SEHNR; CDR2 reads FQNEAQ (reference sequence). The CDR3 loop spans 16 amino acids. The ends lost 1 base at V and 2 bases at J; junction bases unmatched: 8. CDR3 sequence: CASSLEGGRHPYEQYF. The DNA for the CDR3 is TGTGCCAGCAGCTTAGAAGGCGGGAGACATCCCTACGAGCAGTACTTC.